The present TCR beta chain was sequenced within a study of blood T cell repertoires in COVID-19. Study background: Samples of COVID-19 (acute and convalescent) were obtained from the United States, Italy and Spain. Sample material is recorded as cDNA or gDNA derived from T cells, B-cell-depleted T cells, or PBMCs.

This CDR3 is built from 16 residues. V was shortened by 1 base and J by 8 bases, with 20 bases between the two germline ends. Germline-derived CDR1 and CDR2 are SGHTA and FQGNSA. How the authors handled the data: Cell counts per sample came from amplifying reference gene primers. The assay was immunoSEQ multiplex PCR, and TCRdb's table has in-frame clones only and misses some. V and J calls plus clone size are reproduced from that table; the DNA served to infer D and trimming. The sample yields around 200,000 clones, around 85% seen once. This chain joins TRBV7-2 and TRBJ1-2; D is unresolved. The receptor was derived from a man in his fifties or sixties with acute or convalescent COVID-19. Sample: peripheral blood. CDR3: CASSLGLGSQILGYTF. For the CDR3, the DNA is TGTGCCAGCAGCTTAGGTCTGGGCAGTCAAATCCTCGGCTACACCTTC.